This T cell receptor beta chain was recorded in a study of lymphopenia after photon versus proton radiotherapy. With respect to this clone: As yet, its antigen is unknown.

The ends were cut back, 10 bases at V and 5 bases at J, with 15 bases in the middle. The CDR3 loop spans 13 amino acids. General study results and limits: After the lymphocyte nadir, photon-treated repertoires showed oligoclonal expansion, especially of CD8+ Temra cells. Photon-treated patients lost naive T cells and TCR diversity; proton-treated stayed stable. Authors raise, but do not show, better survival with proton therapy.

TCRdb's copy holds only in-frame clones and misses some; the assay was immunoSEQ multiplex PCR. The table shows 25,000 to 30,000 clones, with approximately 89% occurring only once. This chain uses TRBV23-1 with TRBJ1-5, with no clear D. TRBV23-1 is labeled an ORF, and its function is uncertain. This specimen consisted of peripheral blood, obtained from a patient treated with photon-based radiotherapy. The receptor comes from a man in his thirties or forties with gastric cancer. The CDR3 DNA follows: TGCGCCACCGCAGGTGATTGGCATCAGCCCCAGCATTTT. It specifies CATAGDWHQPQHF.